The entry below gives a single TCR beta chain sequence along with its context. These data are taken from a study of blood T cell repertoires in COVID-19. Study overall: From the United States, Italy and Spain came samples of acute and convalescent COVID-19. T cells, B-cell-depleted T cells, or PBMCs supplied cDNA or gDNA.

V was shortened by 0 bases and J by 9 bases, with 15 bases between the two germline ends. Germline CDR1 and CDR2: LGHNA and YNFKEQ. This CDR3 has 16 residues. Original handling: Estimates of nucleated cell counts were drawn from the amplification of reference gene primers. The data were produced by immunoSEQ multiplex PCR, yet TCRdb's version contains in-frame clones alone and is incomplete. V and J calls and clone size are as listed in that table; D and trimming were resolved from the DNA. The data contain tens of thousands of clones, roughly 73% of them seen just once; the ten biggest clones take up around 64%.

The sequenced sample was peripheral blood. The sequence came from a man at least 80 years old with acute or convalescent COVID-19. The V and J genes are TRBV4-2 and TRBJ1-6; a possible D gene is TRBD1 (5 bases). This CDR3 reads CASSQEAGGYGSPLHF. The CDR3 DNA reads TGTGCCAGCAGCCAAGAGGCCGGGGGGTACGGTTCACCCCTCCACTTT.